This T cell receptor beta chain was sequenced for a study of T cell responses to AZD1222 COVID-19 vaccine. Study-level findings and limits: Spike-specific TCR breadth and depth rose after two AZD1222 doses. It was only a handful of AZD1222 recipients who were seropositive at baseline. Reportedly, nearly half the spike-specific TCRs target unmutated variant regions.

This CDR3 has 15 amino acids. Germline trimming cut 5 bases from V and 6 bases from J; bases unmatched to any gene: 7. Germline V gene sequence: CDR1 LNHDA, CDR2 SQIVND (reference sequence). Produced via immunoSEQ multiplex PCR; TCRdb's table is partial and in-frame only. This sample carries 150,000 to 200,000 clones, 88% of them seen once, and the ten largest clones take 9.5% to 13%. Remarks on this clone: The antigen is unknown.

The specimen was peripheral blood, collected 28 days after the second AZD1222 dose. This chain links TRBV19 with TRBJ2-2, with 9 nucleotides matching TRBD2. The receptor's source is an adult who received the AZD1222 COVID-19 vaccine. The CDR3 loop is CASSWGGTSSGELFF. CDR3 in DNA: TGTGCCAGTAGTTGGGGGGGGACTAGCTCCGGGGAGCTGTTTTTT.